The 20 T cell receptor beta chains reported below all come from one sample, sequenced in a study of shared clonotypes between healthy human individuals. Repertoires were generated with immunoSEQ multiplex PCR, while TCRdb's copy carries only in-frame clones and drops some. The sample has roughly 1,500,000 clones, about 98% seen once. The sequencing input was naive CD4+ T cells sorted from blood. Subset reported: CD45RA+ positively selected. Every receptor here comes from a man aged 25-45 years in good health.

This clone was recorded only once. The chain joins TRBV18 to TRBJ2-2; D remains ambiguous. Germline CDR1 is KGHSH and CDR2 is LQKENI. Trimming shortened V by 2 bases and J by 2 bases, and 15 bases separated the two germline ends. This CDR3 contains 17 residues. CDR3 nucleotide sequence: TGTGCCAGCTCACCATTCCGCCAGGCCGGTAACACCGGGGAGCTGTTTTTT. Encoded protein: CASSPFRQAGNTGELFF.

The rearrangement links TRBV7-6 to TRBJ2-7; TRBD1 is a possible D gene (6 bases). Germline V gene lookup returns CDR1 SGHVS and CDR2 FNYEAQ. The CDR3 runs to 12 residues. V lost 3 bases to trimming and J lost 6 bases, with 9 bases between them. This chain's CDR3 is CASSFLGGEQYF. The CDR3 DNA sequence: TGTGCCAGCAGCTTCTTAGGGGGCGAGCAGTACTTC.

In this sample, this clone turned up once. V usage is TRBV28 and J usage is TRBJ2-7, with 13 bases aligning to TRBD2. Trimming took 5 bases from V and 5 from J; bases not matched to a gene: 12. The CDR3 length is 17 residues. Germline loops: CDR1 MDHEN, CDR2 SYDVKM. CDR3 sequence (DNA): TGTGCCAGCAGTGCCCGAACCGGGACTAGCGGGATACACGAGCAGTACTTC. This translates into CASSARTGTSGIHEQYF.

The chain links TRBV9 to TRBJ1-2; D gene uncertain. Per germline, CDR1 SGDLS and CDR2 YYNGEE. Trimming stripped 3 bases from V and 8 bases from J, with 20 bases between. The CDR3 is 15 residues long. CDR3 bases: TGTGCCAGCAGCGCCCGCCCAGATAGTGACGGAGGCTACACCTTC. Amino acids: CASSARPDSDGGYTF.

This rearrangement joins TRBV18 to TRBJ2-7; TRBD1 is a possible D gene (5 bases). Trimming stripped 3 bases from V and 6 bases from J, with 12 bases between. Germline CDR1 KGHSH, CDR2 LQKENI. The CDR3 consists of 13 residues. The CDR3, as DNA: TGTGCCAGCTCACCCCCCGACAGTCCCGAGCAGTACTTC. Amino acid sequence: CASSPPDSPEQYF.

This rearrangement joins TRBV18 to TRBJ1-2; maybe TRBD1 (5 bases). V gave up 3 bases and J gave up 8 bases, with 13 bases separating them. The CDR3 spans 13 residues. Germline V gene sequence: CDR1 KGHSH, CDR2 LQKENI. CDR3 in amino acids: CASSPGTSKGYTF. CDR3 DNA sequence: TGTGCCAGCTCACCCGGGACCTCGAAGGGCTACACCTTC.

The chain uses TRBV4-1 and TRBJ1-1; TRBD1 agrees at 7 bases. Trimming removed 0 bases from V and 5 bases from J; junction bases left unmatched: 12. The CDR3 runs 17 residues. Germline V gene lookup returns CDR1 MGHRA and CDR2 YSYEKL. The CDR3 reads CASSQDWSTGQRTEAFF. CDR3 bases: TGCGCCAGCAGCCAAGATTGGTCGACAGGGCAGAGGACTGAAGCTTTCTTT.

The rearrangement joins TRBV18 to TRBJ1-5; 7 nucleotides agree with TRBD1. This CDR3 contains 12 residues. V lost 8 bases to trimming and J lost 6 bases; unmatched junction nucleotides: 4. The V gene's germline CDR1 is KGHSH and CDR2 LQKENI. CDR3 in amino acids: CASGDSGQPQHF. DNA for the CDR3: TGTGCCAGCGGGGACAGCGGTCAGCCCCAGCATTTT.

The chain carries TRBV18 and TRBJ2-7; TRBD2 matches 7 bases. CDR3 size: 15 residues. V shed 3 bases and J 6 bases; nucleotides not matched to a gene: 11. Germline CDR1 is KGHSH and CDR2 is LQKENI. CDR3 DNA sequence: TGTGCCAGCTCACCTGGCACGAGCGGGATCGGCGAGCAGTACTTC. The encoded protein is CASSPGTSGIGEQYF.

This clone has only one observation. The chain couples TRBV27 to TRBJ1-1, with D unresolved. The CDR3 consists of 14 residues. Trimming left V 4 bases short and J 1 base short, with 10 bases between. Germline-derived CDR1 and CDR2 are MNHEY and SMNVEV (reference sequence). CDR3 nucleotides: TGTGCCAGCAGTTCACCCACCTGGAACACTGAAGCTTTCTTT. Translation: CASSSPTWNTEAFF.

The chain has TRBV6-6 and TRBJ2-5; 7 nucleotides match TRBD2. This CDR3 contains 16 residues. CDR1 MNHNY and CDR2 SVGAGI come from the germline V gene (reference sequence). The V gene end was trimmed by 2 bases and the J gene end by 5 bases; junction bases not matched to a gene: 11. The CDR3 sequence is CASSYHLTSAGETQYF. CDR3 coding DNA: TGTGCCAGCAGTTACCACCTAACTAGCGCGGGGGAGACCCAGTACTTC.

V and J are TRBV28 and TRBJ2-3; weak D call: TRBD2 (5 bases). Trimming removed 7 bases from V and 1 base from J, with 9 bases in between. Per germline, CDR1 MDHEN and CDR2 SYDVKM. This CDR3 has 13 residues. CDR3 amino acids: CASMGSGTDTQYF. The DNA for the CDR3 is TGTGCCAGCATGGGTAGCGGCACAGATACGCAGTATTTT.

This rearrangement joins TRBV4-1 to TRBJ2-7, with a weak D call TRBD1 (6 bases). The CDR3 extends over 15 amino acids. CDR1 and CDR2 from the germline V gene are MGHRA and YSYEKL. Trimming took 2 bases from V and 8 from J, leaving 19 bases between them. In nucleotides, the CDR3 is TGCGCCAGCAGCCAACAACAAGCTGGACAGACAAAGCAGTACTTC. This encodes CASSQQQAGQTKQYF.

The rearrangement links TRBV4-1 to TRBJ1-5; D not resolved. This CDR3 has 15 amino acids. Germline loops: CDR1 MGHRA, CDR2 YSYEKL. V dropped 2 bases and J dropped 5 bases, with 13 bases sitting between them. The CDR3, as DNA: TGCGCCAGCAGCCAATCGGACCGGACGGATCAGCCCCAGCATTTT. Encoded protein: CASSQSDRTDQPQHF.

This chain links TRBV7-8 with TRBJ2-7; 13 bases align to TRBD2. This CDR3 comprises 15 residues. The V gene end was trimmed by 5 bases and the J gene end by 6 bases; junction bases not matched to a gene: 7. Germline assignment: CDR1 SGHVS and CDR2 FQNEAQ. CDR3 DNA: TGTGCCAGCAGCACGGGACTAGCGGGGTTCTTCGAGCAGTACTTC. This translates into CASSTGLAGFFEQYF.

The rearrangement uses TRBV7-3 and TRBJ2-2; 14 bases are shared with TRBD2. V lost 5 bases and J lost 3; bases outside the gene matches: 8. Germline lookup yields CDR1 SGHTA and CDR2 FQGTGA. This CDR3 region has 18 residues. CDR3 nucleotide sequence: TGTGCCAGCAGCCCCATTGGGACTAGCGGGAGCGACACCGGGGAGCTGTTTTTT. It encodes CASSPIGTSGSDTGELFF.

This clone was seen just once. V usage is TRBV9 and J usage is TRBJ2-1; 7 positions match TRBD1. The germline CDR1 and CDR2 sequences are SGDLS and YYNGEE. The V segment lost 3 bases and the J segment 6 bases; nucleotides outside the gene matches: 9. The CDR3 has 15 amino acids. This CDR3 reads CASSGDRVPINEQFF. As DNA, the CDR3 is TGTGCCAGCAGCGGAGACAGGGTTCCCATCAATGAGCAGTTCTTC.

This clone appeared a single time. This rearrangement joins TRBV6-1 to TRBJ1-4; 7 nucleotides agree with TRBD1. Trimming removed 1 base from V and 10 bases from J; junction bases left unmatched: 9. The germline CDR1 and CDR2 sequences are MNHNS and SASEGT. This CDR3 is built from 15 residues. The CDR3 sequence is CASSEVPGTVVKLFF. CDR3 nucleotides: TGTGCCAGCAGTGAAGTACCCGGGACAGTGGTAAAACTGTTTTTT.

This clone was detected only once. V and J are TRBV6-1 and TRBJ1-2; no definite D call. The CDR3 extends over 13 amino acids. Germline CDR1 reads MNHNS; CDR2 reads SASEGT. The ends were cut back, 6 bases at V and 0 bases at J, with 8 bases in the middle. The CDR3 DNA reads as TGTGCCAGCAGGCAGGCAGCTAACTATGGCTACACCTTC. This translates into CASRQAANYGYTF.

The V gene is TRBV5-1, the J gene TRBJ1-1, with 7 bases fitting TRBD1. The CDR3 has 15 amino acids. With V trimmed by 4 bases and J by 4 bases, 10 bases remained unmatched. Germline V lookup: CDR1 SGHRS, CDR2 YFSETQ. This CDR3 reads CASSPDRVEATEAFF. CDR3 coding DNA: TGCGCCAGCAGCCCCGACAGGGTAGAGGCCACTGAAGCTTTCTTT.